This T cell receptor (beta chain) was retrieved from a study of cytomegalovirus exposure and HLA in healthy donors. In the case of this clone: Its matching antigen is unknown.

The PCR made use of 60 Vbeta and 13 Jbeta primers. Sequencing was performed with immunoSEQ multiplex PCR; in TCRdb, only in-frame clones are kept and a portion is missing. The sample includes hundreds of thousands of clones, 70% to 85% of them seen just once. Study-level results: An apparent linkage of common viral pathogens to several of the most significant clusters emerged in a later analysis.

Sequenced sample: PBMCs. This TCR came from a girl aged 2-10 years in good health and CMV-seronegative.

The CDR3 region has the DNA TGTGCCACCAGCAGAGATTTGGCGGCAGGGAATCAGCCCCAGCATTTT. Translation gives CATSRDLAAGNQPQHF. The chain uses TRBV15 and TRBJ1-5; D is possibly TRBD1 (5 bases). Germline V gives CDR1 LNHNV, CDR2 YYDKDF (reference sequence). The CDR3 has 16 amino acids. The V end lost 0 bases, the J end lost 4 bases, and 13 bases lay between the germline ends.